The 14 T cell receptor beta chains given below trace back to one sample, sequenced in a study of cytomegalovirus exposure and HLA in healthy donors. Use of 60 Vbeta and 13 Jbeta primers characterized the PCR. Profiling relied on immunoSEQ multiplex PCR, and the TCRdb table lists in-frame clones only, not all of them. This sample has 200,000 or so clones, with over 65% found just once. The sequenced sample was PBMCs. These receptors originate from a man between 18 and 29 years old in good health and CMV-seronegative.

The chain links TRBV5-1 to TRBJ2-1, with 11 bases identical to TRBD2. The CDR3 length is 16 residues. CDR1 is SGHRS, CDR2 YFSETQ, per germline. Trimming removed 3 bases from V and 7 bases from J; junction bases left unmatched: 9. The CDR3 nucleotides are TGCGCCAGCAGCTCTAAAACTAGCGGGAGAACTAATGAGCAGTTCTTC. Its protein is CASSSKTSGRTNEQFF.

V usage is TRBV4-1 and J usage is TRBJ2-2; 14 bases match TRBD2. Germline-derived CDR1 and CDR2 are MGHRA and YSYEKL. The CDR3 spans 17 residues. With 4 bases clipped from V and 7 bases from J, the junction kept 8 bases outside the gene matches. CDR3 in amino acids: CASSPIGLAGGHGELFF. The CDR3 region has the DNA TGCGCCAGCAGCCCAATCGGACTAGCGGGAGGCCACGGGGAGCTGTTTTTT.

This chain uses TRBV11-3 with TRBJ1-1, with D perhaps TRBD1 (6 bases). From germline, CDR1 is SGHNT and CDR2 YENEEA. V was trimmed by 0 bases and J by 11 bases, leaving 13 bases between them. CDR3 length equals 13 residues. The CDR3 loop reads CASSLDQRTGAFF. The DNA for the CDR3 is TGTGCCAGCAGCTTAGATCAGCGAACAGGGGCTTTCTTT.

V gene TRBV6-5 combines with J gene TRBJ1-2; D call uncertain. V was shortened by 2 bases and J by 7 bases, with 11 bases between the two germline ends. The CDR3 contains 13 residues. Germline CDR1 is MNHEY and CDR2 is SVGAGI. In DNA, the CDR3 is TGTGCCAGCAGTTACGGGCGGGAATTTGGCTACACCTTC. Translation gives CASSYGREFGYTF.

This clone was seen only a few times. The chain is built from TRBV5-5 and TRBJ1-2; 9 bases map to TRBD1. Germline V lookup: CDR1 SGHKS, CDR2 YYEKEE (reference sequence). There are 15 residues in the CDR3. V was clipped by 0 bases and J by 4 bases; unmatched bases: 4. DNA of the CDR3: TGTGCCAGCAGCTTGGGCCTACAGGGGGCCTATGGCTACACCTTC. Amino acids: CASSLGLQGAYGYTF.

The chain is built from TRBV11-2 and TRBJ2-7, with D hard to call. The CDR3 has 14 amino acids. V lost 1 base and J 5 bases, leaving 12 bases between the germline ends. Germline lookup yields CDR1 SGHAT and CDR2 FQNNGV. In DNA form, the CDR3 reads TGTGCCAGCAGCTTAGGATTTAGCAGCCACGAGCAGTACTTC. Translation: CASSLGFSSHEQYF.

This clone has just one count. The chain combines TRBV5-6 with TRBJ2-7; tentatively, D is TRBD2 (6 bases). CDR3 length: 16 residues. With 1 base removed from V and 0 bases from J, the gap between germline ends came to 14 bases. Germline lookup yields CDR1 SGHDT and CDR2 YYEEEE. The CDR3 is CASSLSGLAFSYEQYF. CDR3 coding DNA: TGTGCCAGCAGCTTGAGTGGGCTAGCGTTCTCCTACGAGCAGTACTTC.

The J gene is TRBJ2-2, the V gene TRBV10-2; no definite D call. The ends were cut back, 4 bases at V and 3 bases at J, with 6 bases in the middle. CDR3 length: 13 residues. Germline V gene sequence: CDR1 WSHSY, CDR2 SAAADI. In DNA, the CDR3 is TGCGCCAGCAGTGCCCCTTACACCGGGGAGCTGTTTTTT. This gives the protein CASSAPYTGELFF.

The chain joins TRBV5-5 to TRBJ2-3, with 8 nucleotides matching TRBD2. The CDR3 is 16 residues long. V trimming: 1 base; J trimming: 8 bases; junction bases outside the gene matches: 12. The germline V gene has CDR1 SGHKS and CDR2 YYEKEE (reference sequence). The CDR3 loop reads CASSLWTSLSGGTQYF. The CDR3 DNA is TGTGCCAGCAGCTTGTGGACTAGCTTATCAGGTGGTACGCAGTATTTT.

The chain employs TRBV18 and TRBJ1-3, with no clear D. Trimming shortened V by 2 bases and J by 0 bases, and 14 bases separated the two germline ends. CDR1 KGHSH and CDR2 LQKENI come from the germline V gene. CDR3 size: 17 residues. The CDR3 protein is CASSPIILAGSGNTIYF. Here the CDR3 DNA reads TGTGCCAGCTCACCAATTATTCTAGCGGGCTCTGGAAACACCATATATTTT.

The rearrangement uses TRBV10-2 and TRBJ2-7, with D tentatively TRBD2 (6 bases). Germline V gives CDR1 WSHSY, CDR2 SAAADI. Trimming removed 5 bases from V and 5 bases from J, with 13 bases in between. The CDR3 spans 13 residues. The CDR3 sequence: CASSSVWGDEQYF. CDR3 in DNA: TGCGCCAGCAGTTCGGTCTGGGGGGACGAGCAGTACTTC.

The chain links TRBV5-4 to TRBJ2-5; 10 bases align to TRBD2. Germline values: CDR1 SGHNT, CDR2 YYREEE (reference sequence). J lost 5 bases, V lost 4 bases, and 8 bases had no gene match. This CDR3 spans 15 amino acids. CDR3 loop: CASSKTSGFRETQYF. The CDR3, as DNA: TGTGCCAGCAGCAAGACTAGCGGGTTTAGGGAGACCCAGTACTTC.

This chain joins TRBV7-3 and TRBJ2-1; 9 bases match TRBD2. The junction had 8 bases not matched to a gene; V was cut back by 2 bases and J by 0 bases. Looked up from germline, CDR1 is SGHTA and CDR2 is FQGTGA. The CDR3 contains 18 residues. The chain's CDR3 is CASSLGSSGRYSYNEQFF. The DNA for the CDR3 is TGTGCCAGCAGCTTAGGTAGTAGCGGGAGATACTCCTACAATGAGCAGTTCTTC.

The CDR3 spells CASSFVGGNEQFF. CDR3 in DNA: TGTGCCAGCAGTTTTGTCGGGGGCAATGAGCAGTTCTTC. V usage is TRBV28 and J usage is TRBJ2-1; maybe TRBD2 (6 bases). Germline lookup yields CDR1 MDHEN and CDR2 SYDVKM. This CDR3 is 13 amino acids long. Trimming took off 3 bases at V and 6 bases at J, with 9 bases between the two ends.